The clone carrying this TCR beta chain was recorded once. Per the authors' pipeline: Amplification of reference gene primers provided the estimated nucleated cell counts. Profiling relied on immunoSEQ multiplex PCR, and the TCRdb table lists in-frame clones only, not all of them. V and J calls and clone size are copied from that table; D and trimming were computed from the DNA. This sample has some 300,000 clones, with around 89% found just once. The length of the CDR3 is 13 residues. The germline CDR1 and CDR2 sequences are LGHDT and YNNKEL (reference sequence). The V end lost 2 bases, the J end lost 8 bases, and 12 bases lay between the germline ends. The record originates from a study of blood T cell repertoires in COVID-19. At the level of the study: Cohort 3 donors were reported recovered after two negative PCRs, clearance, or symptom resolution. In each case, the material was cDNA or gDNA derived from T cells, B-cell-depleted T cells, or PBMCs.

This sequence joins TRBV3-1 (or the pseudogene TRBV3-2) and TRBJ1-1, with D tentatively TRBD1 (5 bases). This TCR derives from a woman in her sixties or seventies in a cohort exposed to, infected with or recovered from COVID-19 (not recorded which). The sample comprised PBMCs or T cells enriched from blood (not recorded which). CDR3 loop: CASSQQRRGEAFF. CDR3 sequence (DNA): TGTGCCAGCAGCCAACAGCGACGGGGGGAAGCTTTCTTT.